Detailed here is one T cell receptor (beta chain). As yet, its antigen is unknown. Germline V gives CDR1 MNHNS, CDR2 SASEGT. CDR3 length: 15 residues. V was trimmed by 2 bases and J by 9 bases, leaving 14 bases between them. The data are from a study of T cell responses to AZD1222 COVID-19 vaccine. Assay used: immunoSEQ multiplex PCR; TCRdb lists only in-frame clones, some missing. The sample lists 130,000 to 150,000 clones; 82% were seen once. Whole-study findings and limits: Reportedly, nearly half of unique spike TCRs recognized epitopes outside B.1.351/B.1.1.7 mutations. Once two AZD1222 doses were given, Spike-specific TCR breadth and depth went up. Repertoires were obtained solely post-peak T cell response. Only a handful of AZD1222 recipients, more than five in all, had baseline seropositivity.

The input for sequencing was peripheral blood, taken on day 0 of MenACWY control vaccination. The origin of this receptor is an adult in good health. The chain has TRBV6-1 and TRBJ1-6; the D gene is possibly TRBD1 (5 bases). DNA of the CDR3: TGTGCCAGCAGTGAAACGGGAGACAGCACTTCACCCCTCCACTTT. It yields the protein CASSETGDSTSPLHF.